The 9 T cell receptor beta chains below all came from one sample that was sequenced in a study of blood T cell repertoires in COVID-19. Sequencing was performed with immunoSEQ multiplex PCR; in TCRdb, only in-frame clones are kept and a portion is missing. The sample includes roughly 200,000 clones, around 90% of them seen just once. Sequencing was carried out using peripheral blood. These receptors were taken from a man aged 40-49 years with acute or convalescent COVID-19.

The chain is built from TRBV11-2 and TRBJ2-7; 10 bases are shared with TRBD2. The CDR3 spans 15 residues. V was pared by 1 base and J by 3 bases, with 3 bases of the junction left unmatched. CDR1 and CDR2 (germline): SGHAT, FQNNGV. The CDR3 DNA reads TGTGCCAGCAGCTTAGGGGTAGCGGGGGGCTACGAGCAGTACTTC. Its translation is CASSLGVAGGYEQYF.

The chain links TRBV7-3 to TRBJ2-5, with a possible D match to TRBD2 (5 bases). Trimming shortened V by 2 bases and J by 2 bases, and 6 bases separated the two germline ends. This CDR3 has 13 residues. Germline CDR1 reads SGHTA; CDR2 reads FQGTGA. CDR3 residues: CASSLGLQETQYF. The CDR3 DNA sequence: TGTGCCAGCAGCTTAGGACTGCAAGAGACCCAGTACTTC.

The chain has TRBV19 and TRBJ2-7; TRBD2 aligns across 9 bases. CDR1 and CDR2 from the germline V gene are LNHDA and SQIVND (reference sequence). The trim removed 3 bases at V and 6 bases at J, leaving 3 bases unmatched. The CDR3 runs 13 residues. The CDR3 nucleotides read TGTGCCAGTAGTATGGGACTAGCACTCGAGCAGTACTTC. Residues: CASSMGLALEQYF.

This sequence joins TRBV5-6 and TRBJ1-1; weak D call: TRBD1 (6 bases). Deletions cut 2 bases from V and 2 bases from J, with 10 bases between. This CDR3 contains 14 residues. Germline loops: CDR1 SGHDT, CDR2 YYEEEE. CDR3 nucleotides: TGTGCCAGCAGCTTTAACAGGGCCAACACTGAAGCTTTCTTT. Its translation: CASSFNRANTEAFF.

The gene calls are TRBV18 and TRBJ2-3; 10 nucleotides match TRBD1. Germline values: CDR1 KGHSH, CDR2 LQKENI. Trimming removed 4 bases from V and 1 base from J; junction bases left unmatched: 2. The CDR3 is made up of 15 amino acids. Here the CDR3 reads CASSRQGAGTDTQYF. The DNA for the CDR3 is TGTGCCAGCTCACGACAGGGGGCCGGCACAGATACGCAGTATTTT.

The DNA for the CDR3 is TGTGCCAGCAGCCAAGTTGCCGGGAGCCAGTCTATTTATGGCTACACCTTC. This sequence encodes CASSQVAGSQSIYGYTF. This rearrangement joins TRBV14 to TRBJ1-2; D unresolved. Germline loops: CDR1 SGHDN, CDR2 FVKESK. The CDR3 spans 17 residues. The germline V and J ends were trimmed by 1 base and 5 bases, with 20 bases remaining between them.

V usage is TRBV5-1 and J usage is TRBJ2-5; weak D call: TRBD1 (5 bases). Per the germline V gene, CDR1 is SGHRS and CDR2 is YFSETQ. Trimming left V 5 bases short and J 5 bases short, with 16 bases between. The CDR3 sequence is 14 residues long. CDR3 coding DNA: TGCGCCAGCAGTCGAATCAGGGAAGGGGAGACCCAGTACTTC. It is translated as CASSRIREGETQYF.

The chain couples TRBV6-5 to TRBJ2-1; 7 bases align to TRBD1. Losses at the gene ends were 4 bases for V and 0 bases for J; bases not matched to a gene: 3. Germline V CDR1 and CDR2: MNHEY, SVGAGI. There are 15 residues in the CDR3. The CDR3 DNA reads as TGTGCCAGCAGTTCGGGACAGAGCTCCTACAATGAGCAGTTCTTC. Its protein is CASSSGQSSYNEQFF.

The genes are TRBV7-2 and TRBJ1-1, with a weak D call TRBD1 (5 bases). With 1 base removed from V and 1 base from J, the gap between germline ends came to 10 bases. The CDR3 loop spans 15 amino acids. Germline V gene lookup returns CDR1 SGHTA and CDR2 FQGNSA. The DNA of the CDR3 is TGTGCCAGCAGCTTAGAGGCAGGGCCGAACACTGAAGCTTTCTTT. Its protein product is CASSLEAGPNTEAFF.